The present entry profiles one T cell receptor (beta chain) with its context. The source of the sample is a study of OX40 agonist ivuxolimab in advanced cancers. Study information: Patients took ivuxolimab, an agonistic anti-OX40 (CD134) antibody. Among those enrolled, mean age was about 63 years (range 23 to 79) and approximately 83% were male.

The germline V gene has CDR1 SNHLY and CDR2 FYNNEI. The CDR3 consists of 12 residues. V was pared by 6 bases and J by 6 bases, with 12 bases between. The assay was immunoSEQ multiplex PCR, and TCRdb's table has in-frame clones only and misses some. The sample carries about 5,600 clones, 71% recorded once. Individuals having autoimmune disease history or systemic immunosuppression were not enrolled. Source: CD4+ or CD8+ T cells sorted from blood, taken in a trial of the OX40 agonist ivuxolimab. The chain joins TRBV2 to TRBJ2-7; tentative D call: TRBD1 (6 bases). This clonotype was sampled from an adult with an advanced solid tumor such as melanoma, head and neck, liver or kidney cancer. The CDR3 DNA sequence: TGTGCCAGCAGACAGGGTTTTGGCGAGCAGTACTTC. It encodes CASRQGFGEQYF. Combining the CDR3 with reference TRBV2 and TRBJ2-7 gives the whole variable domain EPEVTQTPSHQVTQMGQEVILRCVPISNHLYFYWYRQILGQKVEFLVSFYNNEISEKSEIFDDQFSVERPDGSNFTLKIRSTKLEDSAMYFCASRQGFGEQYFGPGTRLTVT.